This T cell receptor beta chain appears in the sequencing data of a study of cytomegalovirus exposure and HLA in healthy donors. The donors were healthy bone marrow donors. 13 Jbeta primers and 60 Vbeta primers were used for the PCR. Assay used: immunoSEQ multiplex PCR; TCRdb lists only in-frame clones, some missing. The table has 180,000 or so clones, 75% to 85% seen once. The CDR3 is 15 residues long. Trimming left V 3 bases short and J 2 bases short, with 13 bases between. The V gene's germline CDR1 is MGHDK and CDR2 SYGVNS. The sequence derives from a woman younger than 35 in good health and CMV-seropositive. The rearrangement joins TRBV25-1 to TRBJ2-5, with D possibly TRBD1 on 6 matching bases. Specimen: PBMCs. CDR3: CASSDFKGEQETQYF. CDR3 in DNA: TGTGCCAGCAGTGATTTTAAGGGGGAACAAGAGACCCAGTACTTC.